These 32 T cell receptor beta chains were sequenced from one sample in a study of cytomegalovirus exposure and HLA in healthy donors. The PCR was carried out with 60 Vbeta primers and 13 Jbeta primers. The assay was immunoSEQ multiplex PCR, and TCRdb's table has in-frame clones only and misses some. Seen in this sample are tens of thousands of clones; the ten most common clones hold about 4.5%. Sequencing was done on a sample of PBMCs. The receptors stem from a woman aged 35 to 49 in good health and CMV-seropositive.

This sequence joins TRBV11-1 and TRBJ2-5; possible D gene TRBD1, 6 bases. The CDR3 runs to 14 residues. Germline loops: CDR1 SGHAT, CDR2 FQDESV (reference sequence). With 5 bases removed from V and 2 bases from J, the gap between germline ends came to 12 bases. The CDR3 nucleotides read TGTGCCAGCAGCACCTGGACAGAACAAGAGACCCAGTACTTC. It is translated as CASSTWTEQETQYF.

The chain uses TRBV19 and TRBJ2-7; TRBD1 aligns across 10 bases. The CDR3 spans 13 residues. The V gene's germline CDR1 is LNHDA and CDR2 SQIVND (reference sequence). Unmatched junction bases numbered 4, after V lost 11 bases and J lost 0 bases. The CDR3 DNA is TGTGCCGCGGGACAGGGGAGCTCCTACGAGCAGTACTTC. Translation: CAAGQGSSYEQYF.

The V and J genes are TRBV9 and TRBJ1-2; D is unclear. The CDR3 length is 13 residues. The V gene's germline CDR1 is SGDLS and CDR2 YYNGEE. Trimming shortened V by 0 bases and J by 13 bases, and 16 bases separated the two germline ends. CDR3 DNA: TGTGCCAGCAGCGTAGCTACACAAGGCGGGCCCACCTTC. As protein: CASSVATQGGPTF.

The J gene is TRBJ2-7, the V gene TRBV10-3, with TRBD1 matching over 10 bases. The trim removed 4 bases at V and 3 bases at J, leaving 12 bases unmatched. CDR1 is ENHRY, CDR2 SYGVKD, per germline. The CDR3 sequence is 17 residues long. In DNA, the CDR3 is TGTGCCATCAGTGGACAGGGGGCATCCCCAGATATCTACGAGCAGTACTTC. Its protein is CAISGQGASPDIYEQYF.

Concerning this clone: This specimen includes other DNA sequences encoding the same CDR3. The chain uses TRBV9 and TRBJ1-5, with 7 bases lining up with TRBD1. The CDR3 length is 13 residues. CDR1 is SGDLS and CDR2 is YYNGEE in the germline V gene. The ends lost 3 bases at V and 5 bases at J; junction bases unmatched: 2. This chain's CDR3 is CASSAQGDQPQHF. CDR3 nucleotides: TGTGCCAGCAGCGCTCAGGGGGATCAGCCCCAGCATTTT.

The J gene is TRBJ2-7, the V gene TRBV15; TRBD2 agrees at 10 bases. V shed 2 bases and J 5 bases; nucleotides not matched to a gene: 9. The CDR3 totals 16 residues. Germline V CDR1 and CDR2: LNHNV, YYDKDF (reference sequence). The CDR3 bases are TGTGCCACCAGCAGACCTAGCCCTAGCGGGAGCCACGAGCAGTACTTC. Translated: CATSRPSPSGSHEQYF. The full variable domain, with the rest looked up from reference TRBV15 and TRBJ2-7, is DAMVIQNPRYQVTQFGKPVTLSCSQTLNHNVMYWYQQKSSQAPKLLFHYYDKDFNNEADTPDNFQSRRPNTSFCFLDIRSPGLGDTAMYLCATSRPSPSGSHEQYFGPGTRLTVT.

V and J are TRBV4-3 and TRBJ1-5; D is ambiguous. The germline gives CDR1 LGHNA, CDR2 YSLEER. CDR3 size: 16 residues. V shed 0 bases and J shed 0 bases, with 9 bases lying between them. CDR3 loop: CASSQDVSYSNQPQHF. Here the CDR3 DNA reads TGCGCCAGCAGCCAAGATGTTTCCTATAGCAATCAGCCCCAGCATTTT.

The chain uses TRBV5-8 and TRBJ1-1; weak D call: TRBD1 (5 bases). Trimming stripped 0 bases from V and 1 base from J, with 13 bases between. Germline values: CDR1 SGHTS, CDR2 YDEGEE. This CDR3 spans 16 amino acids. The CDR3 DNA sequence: TGTGCCAGCAGCTTGGCCGCGGGAAGGGGGAACACTGAAGCTTTCTTT. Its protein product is CASSLAAGRGNTEAFF.

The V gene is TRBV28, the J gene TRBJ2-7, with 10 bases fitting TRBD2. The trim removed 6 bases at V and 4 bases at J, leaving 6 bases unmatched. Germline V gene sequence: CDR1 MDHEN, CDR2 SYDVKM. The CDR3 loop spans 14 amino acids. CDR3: CASRGSGRGYEQYF. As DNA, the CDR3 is TGTGCCAGCAGGGGGAGCGGGAGGGGATACGAGCAGTACTTC.

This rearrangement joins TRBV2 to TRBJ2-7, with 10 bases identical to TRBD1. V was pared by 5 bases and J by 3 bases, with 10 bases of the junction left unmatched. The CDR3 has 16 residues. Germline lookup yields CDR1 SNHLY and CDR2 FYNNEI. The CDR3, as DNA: TGTGCCAGCAGTTTTACCGGGACAGGGGCCGGCTACGAGCAGTACTTC. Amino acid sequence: CASSFTGTGAGYEQYF.

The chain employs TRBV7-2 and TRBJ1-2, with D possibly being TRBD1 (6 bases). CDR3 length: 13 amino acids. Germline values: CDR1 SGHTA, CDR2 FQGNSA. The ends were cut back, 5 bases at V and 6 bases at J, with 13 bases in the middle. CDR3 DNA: TGTGCCAGCAGCCCTTACAGGGCGGATGGCTACACCTTC. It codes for CASSPYRADGYTF.

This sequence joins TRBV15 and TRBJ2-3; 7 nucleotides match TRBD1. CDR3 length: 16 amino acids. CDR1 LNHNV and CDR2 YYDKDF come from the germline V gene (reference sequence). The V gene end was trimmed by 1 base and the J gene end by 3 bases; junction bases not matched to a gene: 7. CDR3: CATSRGRQGVTDTQYF. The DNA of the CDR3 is TGTGCCACCAGCAGAGGGAGGCAGGGGGTTACAGATACGCAGTATTTT.

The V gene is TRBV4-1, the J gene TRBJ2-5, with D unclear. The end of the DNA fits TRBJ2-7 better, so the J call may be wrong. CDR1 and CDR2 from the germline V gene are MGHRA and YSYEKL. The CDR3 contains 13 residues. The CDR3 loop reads CASSQDGPYEQYF. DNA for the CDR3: TGCGCCAGCAGCCAAGATGGGCCTTACGAGCAGTACTTC.

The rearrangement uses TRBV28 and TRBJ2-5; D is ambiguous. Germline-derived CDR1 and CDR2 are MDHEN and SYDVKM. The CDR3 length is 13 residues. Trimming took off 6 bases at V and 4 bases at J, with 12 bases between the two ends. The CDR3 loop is CASRNRPGETQYF. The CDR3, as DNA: TGTGCCAGCAGAAACCGTCCAGGAGAGACCCAGTACTTC.

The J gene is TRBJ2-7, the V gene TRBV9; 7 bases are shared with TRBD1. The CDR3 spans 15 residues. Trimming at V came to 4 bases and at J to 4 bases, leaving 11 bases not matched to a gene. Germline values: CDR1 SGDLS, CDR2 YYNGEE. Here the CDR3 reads CASSFTSGTAYEQYF. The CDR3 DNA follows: TGTGCCAGCAGCTTCACATCCGGGACAGCATACGAGCAGTACTTC.

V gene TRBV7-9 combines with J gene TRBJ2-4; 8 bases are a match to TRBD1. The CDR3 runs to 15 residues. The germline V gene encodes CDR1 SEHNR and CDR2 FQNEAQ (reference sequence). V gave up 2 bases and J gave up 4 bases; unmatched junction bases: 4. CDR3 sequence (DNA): TGTGCCAGCAGCTTAAAGGGACAGGATAAAAACATTCAGTACTTC. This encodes CASSLKGQDKNIQYF.

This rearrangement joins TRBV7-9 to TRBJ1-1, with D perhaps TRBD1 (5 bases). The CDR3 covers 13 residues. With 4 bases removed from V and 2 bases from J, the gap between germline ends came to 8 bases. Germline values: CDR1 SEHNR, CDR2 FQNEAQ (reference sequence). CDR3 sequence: CASSSQVNTEAFF. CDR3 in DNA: TGTGCCAGCAGCTCACAGGTCAACACTGAAGCTTTCTTT.

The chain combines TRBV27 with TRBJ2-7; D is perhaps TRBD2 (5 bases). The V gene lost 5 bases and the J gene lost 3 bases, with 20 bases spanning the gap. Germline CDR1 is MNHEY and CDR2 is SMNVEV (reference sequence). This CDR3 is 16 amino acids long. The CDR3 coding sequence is TGTGCCAGCAGTCGAGAGGGAGCGTCGATTGGCTACGAGCAGTACTTC. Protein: CASSREGASIGYEQYF.

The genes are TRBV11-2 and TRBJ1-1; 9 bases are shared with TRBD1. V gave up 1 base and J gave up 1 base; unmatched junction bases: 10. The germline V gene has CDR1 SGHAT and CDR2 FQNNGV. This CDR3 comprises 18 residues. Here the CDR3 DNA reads TGTGCCAGCAGCTTAGTAACAGGGGGCGCTTGGGGGAACACTGAAGCTTTCTTT. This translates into CASSLVTGGAWGNTEAFF. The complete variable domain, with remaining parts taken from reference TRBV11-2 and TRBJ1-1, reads EAGVAQSPRYKIIEKRQSVAFWCNPISGHATLYWYQQILGQGPKLLIQFQNNGVVDDSQLPKDRFSAERLKGVDSTLKIQPAKLEDSAVYLCASSLVTGGAWGNTEAFFGQGTRLTVV.

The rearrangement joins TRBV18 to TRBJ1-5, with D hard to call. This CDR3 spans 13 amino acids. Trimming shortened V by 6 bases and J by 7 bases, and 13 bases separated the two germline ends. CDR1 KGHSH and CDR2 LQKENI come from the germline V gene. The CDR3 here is CASSPTADQPQHF. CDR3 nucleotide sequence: TGTGCCAGCTCTCCCACAGCAGACCAGCCCCAGCATTTT. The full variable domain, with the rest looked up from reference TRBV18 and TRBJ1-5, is NAGVMQNPRHLVRRRGQEARLRCSPMKGHSHVYWYRQLPEEGLKFMVYLQKENIIDESGMPKERFSAEFPKEGPSILRIQQVVRGDSAAYFCASSPTADQPQHFGDGTRLSIL.

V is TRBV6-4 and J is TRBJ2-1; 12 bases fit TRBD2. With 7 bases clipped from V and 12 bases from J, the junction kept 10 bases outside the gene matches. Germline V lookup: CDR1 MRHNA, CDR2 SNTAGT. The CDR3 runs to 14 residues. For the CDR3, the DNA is TGTGCCAGCAATAGACTAGCGGGAGACGAGGTGCAGTTCTTC. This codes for CASNRLAGDEVQFF.

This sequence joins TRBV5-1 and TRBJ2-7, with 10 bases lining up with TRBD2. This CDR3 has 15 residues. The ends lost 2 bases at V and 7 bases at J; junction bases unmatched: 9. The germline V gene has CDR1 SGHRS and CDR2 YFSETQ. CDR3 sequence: CASSLAGGPSGEQYF. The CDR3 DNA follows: TGCGCCAGCAGCTTAGCGGGAGGGCCGTCGGGGGAGCAGTACTTC.

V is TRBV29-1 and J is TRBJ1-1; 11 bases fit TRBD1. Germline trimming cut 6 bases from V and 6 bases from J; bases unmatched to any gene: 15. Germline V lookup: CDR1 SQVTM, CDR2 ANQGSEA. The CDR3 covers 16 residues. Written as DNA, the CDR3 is TGCAGCGTGGAGAGAAACCGGGACAGGGGGTTCCCTGAAGCTTTCTTT. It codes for CSVERNRDRGFPEAFF.

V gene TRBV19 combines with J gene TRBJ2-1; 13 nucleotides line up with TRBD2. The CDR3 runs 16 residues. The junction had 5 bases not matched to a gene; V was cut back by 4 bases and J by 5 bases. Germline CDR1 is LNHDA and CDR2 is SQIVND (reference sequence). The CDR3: CASSRTSGSRHNEQFF. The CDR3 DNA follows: TGTGCCAGTAGTAGGACTAGCGGGAGTCGCCACAATGAGCAGTTCTTC.

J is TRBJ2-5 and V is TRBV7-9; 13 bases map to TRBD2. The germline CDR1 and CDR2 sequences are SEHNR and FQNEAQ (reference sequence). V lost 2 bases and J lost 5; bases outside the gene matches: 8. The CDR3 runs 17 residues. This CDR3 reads CASSLKTSGGPGETQYF. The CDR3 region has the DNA TGTGCCAGCAGCTTAAAGACTAGCGGGGGGCCGGGGGAGACCCAGTACTTC.

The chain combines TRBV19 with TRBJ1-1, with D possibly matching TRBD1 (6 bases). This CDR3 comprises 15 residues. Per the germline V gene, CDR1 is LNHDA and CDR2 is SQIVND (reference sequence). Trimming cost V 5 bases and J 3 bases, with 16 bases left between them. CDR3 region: CASSRQPQGYTEAFF. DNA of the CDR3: TGTGCCAGTAGTCGCCAGCCGCAGGGGTACACTGAAGCTTTCTTT. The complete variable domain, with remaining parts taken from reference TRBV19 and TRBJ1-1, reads DGGITQSPKYLFRKEGQNVTLSCEQNLNHDAMYWYRQDPGQGLRLIYYSQIVNDFQKGDIAEGYSVSREKKESFPLTVTSAQKNPTAFYLCASSRQPQGYTEAFFGQGTRLTVV.

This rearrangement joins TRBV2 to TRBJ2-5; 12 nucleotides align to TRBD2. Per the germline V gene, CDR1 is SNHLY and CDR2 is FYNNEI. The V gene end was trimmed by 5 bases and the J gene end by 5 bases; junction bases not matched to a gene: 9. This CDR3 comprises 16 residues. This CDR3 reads CASSRTSGNPGETQYF. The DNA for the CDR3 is TGTGCCAGCAGTCGGACTAGCGGGAATCCAGGCGAGACCCAGTACTTC.

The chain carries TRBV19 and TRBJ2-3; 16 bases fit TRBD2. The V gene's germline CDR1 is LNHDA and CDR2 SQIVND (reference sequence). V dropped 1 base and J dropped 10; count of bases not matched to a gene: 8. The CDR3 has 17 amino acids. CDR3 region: CASSIAPGLAGGPAQYF. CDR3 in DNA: TGTGCCAGTAGTATAGCCCCGGGACTAGCGGGAGGGCCTGCGCAGTATTTT.

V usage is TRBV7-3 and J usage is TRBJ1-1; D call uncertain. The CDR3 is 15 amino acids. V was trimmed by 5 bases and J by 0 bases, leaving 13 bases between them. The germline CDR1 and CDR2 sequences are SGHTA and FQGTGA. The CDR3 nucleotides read TGTGCCAGCAGCCCGAGTGGGAGCATGAACACTGAAGCTTTCTTT. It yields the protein CASSPSGSMNTEAFF. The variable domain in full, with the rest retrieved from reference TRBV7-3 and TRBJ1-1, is GAGVSQTPSNKVTEKGKYVELRCDPISGHTALYWYRQSLGQGPEFLIYFQGTGAADDSGLPNDRFFAVRPEGSVSTLKIQRTERGDSAVYLCASSPSGSMNTEAFFGQGTRLTVV.

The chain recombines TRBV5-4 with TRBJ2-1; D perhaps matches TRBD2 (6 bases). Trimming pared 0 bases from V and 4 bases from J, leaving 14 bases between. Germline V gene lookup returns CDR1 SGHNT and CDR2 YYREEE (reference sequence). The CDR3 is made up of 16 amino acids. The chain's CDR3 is CASSLAGGTSYNEQFF. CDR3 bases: TGTGCCAGCAGCTTGGCCGGAGGGACGTCGTACAATGAGCAGTTCTTC.

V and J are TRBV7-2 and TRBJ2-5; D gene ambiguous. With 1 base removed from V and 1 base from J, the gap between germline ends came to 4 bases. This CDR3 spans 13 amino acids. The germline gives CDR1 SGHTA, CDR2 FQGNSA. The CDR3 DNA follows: TGTGCCAGCAGCTTAGAGCGCCAAGAGACCCAGTACTTC. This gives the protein CASSLERQETQYF.

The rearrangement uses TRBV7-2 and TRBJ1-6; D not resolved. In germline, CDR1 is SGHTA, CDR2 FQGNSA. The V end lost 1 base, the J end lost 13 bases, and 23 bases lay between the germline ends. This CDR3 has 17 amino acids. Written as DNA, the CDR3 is TGTGCCAGCAGCTTAGATAGTTCTCCCCTAACGTATACGCCCCTCCACTTT. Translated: CASSLDSSPLTYTPLHF.